Listed below are T cell receptor beta chains from one sample, sequenced in a study of cytotoxic CD8 clonotypes in ibrutinib-treated CLL. TCRdb's copy holds only in-frame clones and misses some; the assay was immunoSEQ multiplex PCR. Found here are around 310,000 clones, almost 80% of them singletons; the top ten hold 6.5% to 8.5%. Here the sequenced sample was PBMCs, taken before ibrutinib treatment. The receptor source for this set is a human donor with chronic lymphocytic leukemia. CDR3s include the opening cysteine and the closing phenylalanine or tryptophan. Each record gives: clone size, V gene, J gene, D gene, CDR3 protein, CDR3 DNA. A D gene is named only where the DNA matches it firmly. Only part of the rows carry a size: once, few, many, or a class if the clone is expanded.

size: few
V: TRBV7-2
J: TRBJ2-4
D: TRBD2
CDR3: CASSLAPTSGINIQYF
DNA: TGTGCCAGCAGCTTAGCGCCCACTAGCGGGATAAACATTCAGTACTTC

size: -
V: TRBV30
J: TRBJ2-3
D: TRBD2
CDR3: CAWTAAGVTDTQYF
DNA: TGTGCCTGGACCGCAGCGGGAGTAACAGATACGCAGTATTTT

size: -
V: TRBV7-2
J: TRBJ2-7
D: -
CDR3: CASSFFEGSYEQYF
DNA: TGTGCCAGCAGCTTTTTTGAGGGCTCCTACGAGCAGTACTTC

size: -
V: TRBV7-9
J: TRBJ2-2
D: TRBD1
CDR3: CASSLDRGHGELFF
DNA: TGTGCCAGCAGCTTGGACAGGGGCCACGGGGAGCTGTTTTTT

size: -
V: TRBV4-1
J: TRBJ1-5
D: -
CDR3: CASSQDNRRGDQPQHF
DNA: TGCGCCAGCAGCCAAGATAATAGAAGGGGGGACCAGCCCCAGCATTTT

size: -
V: TRBV5-1
J: TRBJ1-1
D: TRBD1
CDR3: CASRFGTDQNTEAFF
DNA: TGCGCCAGCAGGTTTGGGACAGACCAGAACACTGAAGCTTTCTTT

size: -
V: TRBV18
J: TRBJ2-2
D: -
CDR3: CARPTTQGGTGELFF
DNA: TGTGCCAGGCCCACGACACAGGGAGGTACCGGGGAGCTGTTTTTT

size: -
V: TRBV18
J: TRBJ2-7
D: TRBD1
CDR3: CASSRGQRIYEQYF
DNA: TGTGCCAGCTCACGGGGACAGAGAATCTACGAGCAGTACTTC

size: once
V: TRBV7-9
J: TRBJ1-2
D: -
CDR3: CASSLGTAHYGYTF
DNA: TGTGCCAGCAGCTTAGGGACAGCTCACTATGGCTACACCTTC

size: -
V: TRBV15
J: TRBJ2-1
D: TRBD2
CDR3: CATSRSGRGSYNEQFF
DNA: TGTGCCACCAGCAGAAGTGGGAGGGGCTCCTACAATGAGCAGTTCTTC

size: few
V: TRBV5-1
J: TRBJ1-2
D: -
CDR3: CASSDTGQYGYTF
DNA: TGCGCCAGCAGCGATACAGGACAGTATGGCTACACCTTC

size: -
V: TRBV7-2
J: TRBJ2-6
D: -
CDR3: CASSNHLSGANVLTF
DNA: TGTGCCAGCAGCAACCACCTATCGGGGGCCAACGTCCTGACTTTC

size: -
V: TRBV5-1
J: TRBJ2-7
D: -
CDR3: CASSPEQSSYEQYF
DNA: TGCGCCAGCAGCCCCGAACAAAGCTCCTACGAGCAGTACTTC

size: -
V: TRBV2
J: TRBJ2-7
D: -
CDR3: CASSAQGNEQYF
DNA: TGTGCCAGCAGCGCACAGGGAAACGAGCAGTACTTC

size: -
V: TRBV4-3
J: TRBJ2-6
D: -
CDR3: CASSQVGHGANVLTF
DNA: TGCGCCAGCAGCCAAGTGGGGCACGGGGCCAACGTCCTGACTTTC

size: -
V: TRBV6-1
J: TRBJ1-5
D: -
CDR3: CASSAIWGDNQPQHF
DNA: TGTGCCAGCAGCGCAATTTGGGGGGACAATCAGCCCCAGCATTTT

size: -
V: TRBV11-3
J: TRBJ2-1
D: -
CDR3: CASSLYGSGNYEQFF
DNA: TGTGCCAGCAGCTTATACGGGAGTGGGAACTATGAGCAGTTCTTC

size: -
V: TRBV7-9
J: TRBJ1-2
D: -
CDR3: CASSLPRTAHFGYTF
DNA: TGTGCCAGCAGCTTACCCAGGACAGCCCACTTCGGCTACACCTTC

size: -
V: TRBV5-1
J: TRBJ1-2
D: TRBD1
CDR3: CASSLAGGGYTF
DNA: TGCGCCAGCAGCTTGGCAGGGGGAGGCTACACCTTC

size: -
V: TRBV10-3
J: TRBJ2-7
D: -
CDR3: CAISDSPGSEQYF
DNA: TGTGCCATCAGTGATTCTCCAGGGTCCGAGCAGTACTTC

size: -
V: TRBV7-8
J: TRBJ2-3
D: -
CDR3: CASSLVTASTDTQYF
DNA: TGTGCCAGCAGCTTAGTTACCGCTAGCACAGATACGCAGTATTTT

size: -
V: TRBV4-2
J: TRBJ2-1
D: -
CDR3: CASSQDVDEQFF
DNA: TGTGCCAGCAGCCAAGACGTTGATGAGCAGTTCTTC

size: once
V: TRBV7-2
J: TRBJ2-7
D: TRBD2
CDR3: CASSLGTSGIGEQYF
DNA: TGTGCCAGCAGCTTAGGGACTAGCGGGATAGGGGAGCAGTACTTC

size: -
V: TRBV29-1
J: TRBJ2-7
D: -
CDR3: CSVRRDSYEQYF
DNA: TGCAGCGTTCGCAGGGACTCCTACGAGCAGTACTTC

size: few
V: TRBV6-1
J: TRBJ2-4
D: -
CDR3: CASSEIRVLAKNIQYF
DNA: TGTGCCAGCAGTGAAATCAGGGTATTAGCCAAAAACATTCAGTACTTC

size: -
V: TRBV4-3
J: TRBJ2-1
D: TRBD2
CDR3: CASSQVGRAVSYNEQFF
DNA: TGCGCCAGCAGCCAAGTTGGGAGGGCGGTCTCCTACAATGAGCAGTTCTTC

size: -
V: TRBV27
J: TRBJ2-7
D: -
CDR3: CASRPDTHYEQYF
DNA: TGTGCCAGCAGACCGGACACCCACTACGAGCAGTACTTC

size: -
V: TRBV12-5
J: TRBJ2-5
D: -
CDR3: CASGRPTREETQYF
DNA: TGTGCTAGTGGCCGCCCGACTAGAGAGGAGACCCAGTACTTC

size: -
V: TRBV27
J: TRBJ2-7
D: TRBD2
CDR3: CASSLQASGSYYF
DNA: TGTGCCAGCAGTTTACAAGCCAGCGGGAGTTACTACTTC

size: -
V: TRBV6-4
J: TRBJ2-1
D: TRBD2
CDR3: CASSKAGGGYNEQFF
DNA: TGTGCCAGCAGTAAAGCGGGAGGGGGGTACAATGAGCAGTTCTTC

size: -
V: TRBV5-4
J: TRBJ2-1
D: TRBD2
CDR3: CASSLPGLAGNEQFF
DNA: TGTGCCAGCAGTTTGCCCGGACTAGCGGGCAATGAGCAGTTCTTC

size: -
V: TRBV28
J: TRBJ2-7
D: TRBD2
CDR3: CASSLRLAAYYEQYF
DNA: TGTGCCAGCAGTTTACGGCTAGCGGCATACTACGAGCAGTACTTC

size: few
V: TRBV2
J: TRBJ2-1
D: -
CDR3: CASRSAGNEQFF
DNA: TGTGCCAGCAGGTCCGCGGGCAATGAGCAGTTCTTC

size: few
V: TRBV19
J: TRBJ2-2
D: -
CDR3: CASKSQEGAAGELFF
DNA: TGTGCCAGTAAGTCACAGGAGGGCGCCGCCGGGGAGCTGTTTTTT

size: -
V: TRBV6-5
J: TRBJ1-1
D: -
CDR3: CATRRTGGLTEAFF
DNA: TGTGCCACCCGGAGAACAGGAGGACTCACTGAAGCTTTCTTT

size: -
V: TRBV29-1
J: TRBJ1-2
D: -
CDR3: CSVESGRPGPYGYTF
DNA: TGCAGCGTTGAGTCCGGACGGCCCGGTCCCTATGGCTACACCTTC

size: -
V: TRBV27
J: TRBJ2-1
D: -
CDR3: CASSLLRESSYNEQFF
DNA: TGTGCCAGCAGTTTACTCAGGGAGAGCTCCTACAATGAGCAGTTCTTC

size: few
V: TRBV9
J: TRBJ2-7
D: TRBD1
CDR3: CASSIGDRAYEQYF
DNA: TGTGCCAGCAGCATAGGGGACAGGGCTTACGAGCAGTACTTC

size: few
V: TRBV18
J: TRBJ2-7
D: TRBD1
CDR3: CASSPDRVAYEQYF
DNA: TGTGCCAGCTCACCCGACAGGGTGGCTTACGAGCAGTACTTC

size: -
V: TRBV4-1
J: TRBJ2-4
D: TRBD1
CDR3: CASSQGGTGAFQYF
DNA: TGCGCCAGCAGCCAAGGTGGGACAGGGGCTTTTCAGTACTTC

size: -
V: TRBV7-8
J: TRBJ1-5
D: -
CDR3: CASSPEGGASRGPQHF
DNA: TGTGCCAGCAGCCCCGAGGGGGGGGCGAGCAGGGGGCCCCAGCATTTT

size: -
V: TRBV5-6
J: TRBJ2-5
D: TRBD1
CDR3: CASSLDQGASYQETQYF
DNA: TGTGCCAGCAGCTTGGATCAGGGGGCTTCGTACCAAGAGACCCAGTACTTC

size: -
V: TRBV4-1
J: TRBJ2-7
D: -
CDR3: CASSQEARRGPSYEQYF
DNA: TGCGCCAGCAGCCAAGAAGCCCGGCGGGGGCCTTCCTACGAGCAGTACTTC